One TCR beta chain is described in this entry. Its target antigen remains unknown. The sample holds no much larger clone one base away, and base qualities are not on file. The immunoSEQ Assay was the method used to sequence TCRbeta CDR3 regions. After extraction, genomic DNA underwent amplification by bias-controlled multiplex PCR, followed by high-throughput sequencing. As for the original processing: To quantify the absolute abundance of every unique TCRbeta CDR3 region, sequences were collapsed and filtered. T cell fraction was estimated by normalization of TCRbeta template counts to usable DNA, with usable DNA being measured through amplification of reference genes present in all nucleated cells. Repertoire TCRs were annotated as SARS-CoV-2-specific when V gene, CDR3 amino acid sequence and J gene were exactly matched to a known reactive TCR set. MIRA supplied the reference SARS-CoV-2 TCR set, which was filtered for enrichment in COVID-19-positive ImmuneCODE repertoires so that public or cross-reactive TCRs were removed. Using the MIRA antigens, annotated TCRs were further analysed by specific ORF or by position within an ORF. Breadth was defined as the number of annotated unique rearrangements divided by the total number of unique productive rearrangements, and depth was defined as the summed frequency of the annotated unique rearrangements. Two-sided Wilcoxon rank-sum tests were used to compare TCR breadth between groups. What TCRdb holds here is the immuneACCESS table cut down to in-frame rearrangements. Part of the clones is not present; checked against another copy, under half of the missing clones reflect an unresolved V gene, and the others are unexplained. The V and J calls and clone size are taken from that table; D and trimming were inferred from the DNA. The sample table lists approximately 460,000 clones, about nine tenths of them with a count of one. 1.5% to 2% of the sample is in the top ten clones.

The meaning of the sample's treatment or condition label: some 19 received Ad26.COV2.S at low or high dose, single or two shots; 5 received placebo; per-sample allocation not given. Repertoires of vaccine and placebo recipients were sequenced from samples taken on day 63 after the first injection. Cohort 1b enrolled 20 to 30 adults aged 18-55 years at a single site in Boston, USA, between 29 July and 7 August 2020. Ad26.COV2.S consisted of a replication-incompetent adenovirus type 26 vector by which a prefusion-stabilized SARS-CoV-2 spike protein from the original Wuhan strain was expressed. The data derive from a study of Ad26.COV2.S vaccination and SARS-CoV-2 variants (dated by TCRdb to about 2021). As for the study more broadly: Donors in the vaccine arm were drawn from COV1001, a multicentre, randomized, double-blind, placebo-controlled phase I-IIa trial testing Ad26.COV2.S in healthy adults. Ad26.COV2.S was given intramuscularly at 5x10^10 or 1x10^11 viral particles, as a single shot or as two shots 56 days apart. Sequencing of the TCRbeta repertoire served to evaluate the specificity and breadth of SARS-CoV-2-reactive T cell receptors following Ad26.COV2.S vaccination. A total of roughly 32 samples were included in the TCR-sequenced set, comprising 19 Ad26.COV2.S vaccine recipients, 5 placebo recipients and 8 SARS-CoV-2 convalescent individuals. Trial participants were randomized into five groups of five, in which low-dose or high-dose Ad26.COV2.S was given once or twice, or placebo was given on both occasions. Investigators did not know the trial group allocation while performing experiments and assessing outcomes. Paper-wide results and their limitations: It was noted by the authors that total T cell responses may have been underestimated by the TCR breadth and depth analyses. The study was not powered for comparison of responses between vaccine doses or regimens. Comparable non-spike TCR breadth was observed between vaccine and placebo recipients, consistent with only spike being contained in the vaccine. Compared with placebo recipients, Ad26.COV2.S recipients showed higher spike-specific TCR breadth (P = 0.0014). After vaccination, spike-specific CD8+ and CD4+ T cell responses were reported to show substantial breadth.

The V end gives up 1 base and the J end 8 bases, leaving 13 bases in the junction not matched to a gene. Including the terminal cysteine and phenylalanine, the CDR3 comprises 17 residues. The kept DNA is CDR3 alone, 51 bases in frame from the first base. CDR1 is given as SGHVS and CDR2 as FNYEAQ, both from the germline V gene. The source is a person aged 18-60 years who received the Ad26.COV2.S COVID-19 vaccine or a placebo. The V gene is TRBV7-6 and the J gene is TRBJ2-1; 8 middle bases align to TRBD1. The sample here was peripheral blood, taken in a trial of Ad26.COV2.S vaccine versus placebo. The CDR3 is CASSLVGTGKNRDEQFF. The nucleotide sequence is TGTGCCAGCAGCTTAGTCGGGACAGGCAAAAACCGGGATGAGCAGTTCTTC. The full variable domain, completed from the reference TRBV7-6 and TRBJ2-1 proteins outside the CDR3, reads GAGVSQSPRYKVTKRGQDVALRCDPISGHVSLYWYRQALGQGPEFLTYFNYEAQQDKSGLPNDRFSAERPEGSISTLTIQRTEQRDSAMYRCASSLVGTGKNRDEQFFGPGTRLTVL.